These T cell receptor beta chains were read from a single sample in a study of OX40 agonist ivuxolimab in advanced cancers. TCRdb's table, derived via immunoSEQ multiplex PCR, lists solely in-frame clones and lacks some. Among about 10,000 clones listed, 60% to 80% were seen once. The sequencing used CD4+ or CD8+ T cells sorted from blood, collected in a trial of the OX40 agonist ivuxolimab. The origin of the receptors is an adult with an advanced solid tumor such as melanoma, head and neck, liver or kidney cancer. The CDR3 runs from the conserved cysteine through the conserved F or W. The D gene is left open where the match is weak. Rows may omit the clone size; those that give it use once, few, many or a size class.

>NA|TRBJ2-3|TRBV7-8|TRBD2
CASTPGLAELYTQYF
TGTGCCAGCACCCCGGGACTAGCGGAGCTGTATACGCAGTATTTT
>NA|TRBJ1-2|TRBV9|NA
CASTPYRDPKGYGYTF
TGTGCCAGCACTCCCTACCGGGACCCAAAAGGCTATGGCTACACCTTC
>NA|TRBJ1-5|TRBV27|NA
CASSPRGGHQPQHF
TGTGCCAGCAGTCCCCGTGGGGGGCATCAGCCCCAGCATTTT
>NA|TRBJ1-1|TRBV5-1|NA
CASSLRRGVRSGTEAFF
TGCGCCAGCAGCTTACGTCGGGGAGTGAGGTCTGGCACTGAAGCTTTCTTT
>once|TRBJ2-7|TRBV4-1|NA
CASSYGRRGEQYF
TGCGCCAGCAGCTACGGACGGCGGGGCGAGCAGTACTTC
>NA|TRBJ2-7|TRBV28|NA
CASSPGLTGQYF
TGTGCCAGCAGTCCGGGACTGACCGGGCAGTACTTC
>NA|TRBJ2-1|TRBV4-1|NA
CASSQKLLVDEQFF
TGCGCCAGCAGCCAAAAGCTGCTCGTCGACGAGCAGTTCTTC
>NA|TRBJ1-5|TRBV19|NA
CASSIGDYSNQPQHF
TGTGCCAGTAGTATTGGGGATTATAGCAATCAGCCCCAGCATTTT
>once|TRBJ1-1|TRBV4-1|NA
CASSQDLRVALGTEAFF
TGCGCCAGCAGCCAAGATTTAAGGGTAGCTTTGGGCACTGAAGCTTTCTTT
>NA|TRBJ2-1|TRBV21-1|NA
CASSASGLAGCPYNEQFF
TGTGCCAGCAGCGCCTCGGGACTAGCGGGGTGCCCTTACAATGAGCAGTTCTTC
>few|TRBJ2-7|TRBV6-5|NA
CAISASEPIYEQYF
TGTGCCATCAGTGCCTCGGAGCCCATCTACGAGCAGTACTTC
>many|TRBJ2-1|TRBV5-1|TRBD2
CASSLTAGTSNEQFF
TGCGCCAGCAGCTTGACAGCGGGAACATCAAATGAGCAGTTCTTC
>NA|TRBJ2-2|TRBV30|NA
CAWSVPLTGELFF
TGTGCCTGGAGTGTGCCTCTCACCGGGGAGCTGTTTTTT
>once|TRBJ2-2|TRBV5-1|TRBD1
CASSLGRTGGWDTGELFF
TGCGCCAGCAGCTTGGGAAGGACAGGGGGCTGGGACACCGGGGAGCTGTTTTTT
>NA|TRBJ1-4|TRBV5-1|NA
CASSIGQATNEKLFF
TGCGCCAGCAGCATCGGACAAGCAACTAATGAAAAACTGTTTTTT
>once|TRBJ2-7|TRBV7-9|TRBD2
CASSLKLAGVDEQYF
TGTGCCAGCAGCTTAAAGCTAGCGGGAGTCGACGAGCAGTACTTC
>NA|TRBJ1-5|TRBV28|NA
CASSYQPQHF
TGTGCCAGCAGTTATCAGCCCCAGCATTTT
>NA|TRBJ2-1|TRBV5-1|NA
CASLDGDSYNEQFF
TGCGCCAGCTTAGACGGGGACTCCTACAATGAGCAGTTCTTC
>few|TRBJ1-1|TRBV6-9|TRBD1
CASSYTGVSTEAFF
TGTGCCAGCAGTTATACAGGGGTTAGCACTGAAGCTTTCTTT
>NA|TRBJ2-7|TRBV11-2|NA
CASSYFRETTEQYF
TGTGCCAGCAGCTACTTTCGGGAAACGACCGAGCAGTACTTC
>NA|TRBJ1-2|TRBV4-1|NA
CASSQTGTVGYGYTF
TGCGCCAGCAGCCAAACCGGGACCGTTGGCTATGGCTACACCTTC
>NA|TRBJ1-5|TRBV27|TRBD1
CASSSYRDRGVGQPQHF
TGTGCCAGCAGTTCGTACCGGGACAGGGGTGTTGGCCAGCCCCAGCATTTT